The source of this T cell receptor (beta chain) is a study of blood T cell repertoires in COVID-19. As for the study in general: Specimens from acute and convalescent COVID-19 originated in the United States, Italy and Spain.

The V gene's germline CDR1 is SGDLS and CDR2 YYNGEE. CDR3 size: 14 residues. Authors' analysis steps: Amplifying reference gene primers gave estimates of nucleated cell counts. Only in-frame clones appear in the TCRdb table, and some are missing; sequencing was by immunoSEQ multiplex PCR. Clone size and the V and J calls come from that table; the DNA yielded D and trimming. This sample yields around 130,000 clones, of which almost 85% are seen a single time; 2.5% to 3% belongs to the top ten. A remark on this clone: Mismatch with germline at one junction end may stem from a read error.

Sequencing was performed on peripheral blood. This sequence originates from a man between 45 and 60 years old with acute or convalescent COVID-19. The chain employs TRBV9 and TRBJ2-5; a possible D gene is TRBD2 (7 bases). CDR3: CARSVGGAKETQYF. In DNA form, the CDR3 reads TGTGCCCGCAGCGTGGGGGGGGCAAAAGAGACCCAGTACTTC.